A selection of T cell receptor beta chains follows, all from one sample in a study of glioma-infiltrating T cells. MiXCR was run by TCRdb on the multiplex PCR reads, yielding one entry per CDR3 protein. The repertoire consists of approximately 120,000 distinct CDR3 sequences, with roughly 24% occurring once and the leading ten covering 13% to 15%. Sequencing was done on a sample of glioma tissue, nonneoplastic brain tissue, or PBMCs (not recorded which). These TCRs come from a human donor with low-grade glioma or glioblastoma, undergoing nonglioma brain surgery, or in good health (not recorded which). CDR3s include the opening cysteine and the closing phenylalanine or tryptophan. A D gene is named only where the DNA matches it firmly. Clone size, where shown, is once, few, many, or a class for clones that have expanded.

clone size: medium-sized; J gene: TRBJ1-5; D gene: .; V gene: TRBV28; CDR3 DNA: TGTGCCAGCAGGGTCAGGGGACAGCCCCAGCATTTT; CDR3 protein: CASRVRGQPQHF
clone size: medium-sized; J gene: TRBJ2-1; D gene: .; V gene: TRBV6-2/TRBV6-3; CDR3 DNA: TGTGCCAGCAGTTACACGGGATTCGGCAATGAGCAGTTCTTC; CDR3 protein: CASSYTGFGNEQFF
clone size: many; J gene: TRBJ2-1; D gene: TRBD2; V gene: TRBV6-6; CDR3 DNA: TGTGCCAGCAGTTACCCCGGGACTAGCGGTGATGAGCAGTTCTTC; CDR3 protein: CASSYPGTSGDEQFF
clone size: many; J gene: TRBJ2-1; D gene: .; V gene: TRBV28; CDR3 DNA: TGTGCCAGCAATAGGGGGGGGGGACTAACCAATGAGCAGTTCTTC; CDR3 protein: CASNRGGGLTNEQFF
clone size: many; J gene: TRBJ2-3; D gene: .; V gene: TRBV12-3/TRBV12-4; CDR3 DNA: TGTGCCAGCAGTTTTCAAAGGACAGATACGCAGTATTTT; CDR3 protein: CASSFQRTDTQYF
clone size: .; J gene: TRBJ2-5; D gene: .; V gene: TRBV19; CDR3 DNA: TGTGCCAGTACCTCAGTTGCGTTTTCTCTGGAGACCCAGTACTTC; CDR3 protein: CASTSVAFSLETQYF
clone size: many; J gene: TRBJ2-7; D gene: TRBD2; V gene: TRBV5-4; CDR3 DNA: TGTGCCAGCAGCGCCCCGGGGGGCTACGAGCAGTACTTC; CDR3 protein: CASSAPGGYEQYF
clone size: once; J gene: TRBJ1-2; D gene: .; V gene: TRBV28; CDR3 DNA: TGTGCCAGGAGTTCTGTCTATGGCTACACCTTC; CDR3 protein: CARSSVYGYTF
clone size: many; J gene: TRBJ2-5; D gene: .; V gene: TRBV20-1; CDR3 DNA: TGCAGTGGTCGACCTGAAGAGACCCAGTACTTC; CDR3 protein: CSGRPEETQYF
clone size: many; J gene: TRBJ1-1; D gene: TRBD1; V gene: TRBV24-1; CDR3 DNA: TGTGCCACGACAGGGAGCTGGACTGAAGCTTTCTTT; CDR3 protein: CATTGSWTEAFF
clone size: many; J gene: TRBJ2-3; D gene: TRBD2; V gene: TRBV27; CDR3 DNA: TGTGCCAGCAGTCTAACAGCGGGAGGGGGCACAGATACGCAGTATTTT; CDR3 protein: CASSLTAGGGTDTQYF
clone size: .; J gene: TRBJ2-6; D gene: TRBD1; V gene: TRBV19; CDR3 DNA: TGTGCCAGTAGTTCCTGGACAGGGGCAAGCTCTGGGGCCAACGTCCTGACTTTC; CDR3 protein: CASSSWTGASSGANVLTF
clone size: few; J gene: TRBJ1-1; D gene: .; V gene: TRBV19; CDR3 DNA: TGTGCCAGTAGTTCTAGACAGTTAAGGAACACTGAAGCTTTCTTT; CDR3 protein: CASSSRQLRNTEAFF
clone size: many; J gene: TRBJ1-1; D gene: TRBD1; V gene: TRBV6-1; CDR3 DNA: TGTGCCAGCAGTGATGTATTCCAGGGGGCGACTGAAGCTTTCTTT; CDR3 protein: CASSDVFQGATEAFF
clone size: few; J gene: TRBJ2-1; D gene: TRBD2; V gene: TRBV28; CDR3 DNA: TGTGCCAGCAGTTACCCCTGGGGAGCGGGGCCTTCCCATGAGCAGTTCTTC; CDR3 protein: CASSYPWGAGPSHEQFF
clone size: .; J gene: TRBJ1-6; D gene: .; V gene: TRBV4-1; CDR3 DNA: TGCGCCAGCATCCAGGAATTCATTAATTCACCCCTCCACTTT; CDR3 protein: CASIQEFINSPLHF
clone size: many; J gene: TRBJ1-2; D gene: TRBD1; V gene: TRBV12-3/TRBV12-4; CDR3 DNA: TGTGCCAGCAGTCCTCCTGGGACAGGGCTTGGCTACACCTTC; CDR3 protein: CASSPPGTGLGYTF
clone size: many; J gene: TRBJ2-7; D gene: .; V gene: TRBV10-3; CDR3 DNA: TGTGCCATCAGTGAGTCCGGGCTAGCCGGGGAGCAGTACTTC; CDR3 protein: CAISESGLAGEQYF
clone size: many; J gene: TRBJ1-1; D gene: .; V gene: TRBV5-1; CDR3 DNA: TGCGCCAGCAGCTTGGGGATTGGGGGAGTGGGGTCGAACACTGAAGCTTTCTTT; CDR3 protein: CASSLGIGGVGSNTEAFF
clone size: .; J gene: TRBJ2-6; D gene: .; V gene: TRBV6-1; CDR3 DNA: TGTGCCAGTCTACAGGGTGACGGGGCCAACGTCCTGACTTTC; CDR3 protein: CASLQGDGANVLTF
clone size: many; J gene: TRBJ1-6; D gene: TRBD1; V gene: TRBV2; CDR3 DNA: TGTGCCGGACAGGGTCGGGATTCACCCCTCCACTTT; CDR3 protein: CAGQGRDSPLHF
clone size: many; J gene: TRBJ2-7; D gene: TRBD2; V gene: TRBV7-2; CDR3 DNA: TGTGCCAGCAGCACCCGGACTAGCCGGAATGGGGAGCAGTACTTC; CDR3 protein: CASSTRTSRNGEQYF
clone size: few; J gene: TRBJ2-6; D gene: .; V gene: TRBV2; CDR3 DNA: TGTGCCAGCAGTCCCGCTGGGGCCAACGTCCTGACTTTC; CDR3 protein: CASSPAGANVLTF
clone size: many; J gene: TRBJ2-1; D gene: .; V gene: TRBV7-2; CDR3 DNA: TGTGCCAGCAGCCCCCCGAACAGGGCAAAGTTAGATGAGCAGTTCTTC; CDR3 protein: CASSPPNRAKLDEQFF
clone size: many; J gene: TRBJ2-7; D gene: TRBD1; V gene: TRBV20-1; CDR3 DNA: TGCAGTGCTCAGGGTCCAAGGACAGGGTTAGGCGAGCAGTACTTC; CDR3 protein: CSAQGPRTGLGEQYF
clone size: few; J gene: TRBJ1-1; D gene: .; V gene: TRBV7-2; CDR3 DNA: TGTGCCAGCAGCTCCAGGGGATGGGACACTGAAGCTTTCTTT; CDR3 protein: CASSSRGWDTEAFF
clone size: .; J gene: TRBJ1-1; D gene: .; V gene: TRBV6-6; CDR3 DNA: TGTGCCAGCAGTTACTTCGTACAGCCCCTGGGCACTGAAGCTTTCTTT; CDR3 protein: CASSYFVQPLGTEAFF
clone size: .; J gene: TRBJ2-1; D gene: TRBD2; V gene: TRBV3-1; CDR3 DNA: TGTGCCAGCATCCGGACTAGCGGGGGGGGGAATGAGCAGTTCTTC; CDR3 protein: CASIRTSGGGNEQFF
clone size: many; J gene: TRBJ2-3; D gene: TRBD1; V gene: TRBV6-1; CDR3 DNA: TGTGCCAGCAGTGAAGTCACAGGGGGCACAGATACGCAGTATTTT; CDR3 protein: CASSEVTGGTDTQYF
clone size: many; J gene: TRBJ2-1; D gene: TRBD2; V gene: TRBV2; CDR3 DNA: TGTGCCAGCATCGAGCGGGAGACCCGGAATGAGCAGTTCTTC; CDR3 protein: CASIERETRNEQFF
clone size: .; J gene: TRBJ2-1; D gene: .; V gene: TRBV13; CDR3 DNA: TGTGCCAGCAGCTTAGTAGTGAGATACCAACACCTGTCGTCAAACAATGAGCAGTTCTTC; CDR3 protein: CASSLVVRYQHLSSNNEQFF
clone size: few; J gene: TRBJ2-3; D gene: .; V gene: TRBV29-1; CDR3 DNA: TGCAGCGTTGAAGCGGGACCCGGGGCAGATACGCAGTATTTT; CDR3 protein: CSVEAGPGADTQYF
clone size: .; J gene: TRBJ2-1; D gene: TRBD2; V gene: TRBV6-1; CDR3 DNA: TGTGCCATCAGTGAGGCCGGGGGAGGGCCTAGGAATGAGCAGTTCTTC; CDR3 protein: CAISEAGGGPRNEQFF
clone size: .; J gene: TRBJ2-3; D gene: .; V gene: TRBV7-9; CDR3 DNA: TGTGCCAGCAGCTTAATTCAAACAGGGGACTATACGCAGTATTTT; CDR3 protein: CASSLIQTGDYTQYF
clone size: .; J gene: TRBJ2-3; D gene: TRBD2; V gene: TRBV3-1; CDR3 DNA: TGTACCAGCAGCCAAGGGGAAGATGGCGGGAGGATAGATACGCAGTATTTT; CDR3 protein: CTSSQGEDGGRIDTQYF
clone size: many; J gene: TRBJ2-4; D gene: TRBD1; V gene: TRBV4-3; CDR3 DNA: TGCGCCAGCAGCCAAGCACACAGGGGGCGTGGAGCCAAAAACATTCAGTACTTC; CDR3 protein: CASSQAHRGRGAKNIQYF
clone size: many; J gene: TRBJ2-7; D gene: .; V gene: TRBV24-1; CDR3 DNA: TGTGCCACCAGTGATTTGCCAGGGGCTTATTCCTACGAGCAGTACTTC; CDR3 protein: CATSDLPGAYSYEQYF
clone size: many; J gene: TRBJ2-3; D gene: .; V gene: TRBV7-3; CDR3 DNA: TGTGCCAGCAGCTTAATGGGCACAGATACGCAGTATTTT; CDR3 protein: CASSLMGTDTQYF
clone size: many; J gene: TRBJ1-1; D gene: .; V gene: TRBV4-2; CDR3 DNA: TGTGCCAGCAGCCAAGCTGCCAGGTTGGGGGCTTTCTTT; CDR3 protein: CASSQAARLGAFF
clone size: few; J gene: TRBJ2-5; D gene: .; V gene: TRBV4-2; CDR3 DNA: TGTGCCAGCAGCCAAGATCTGCAGGGTGTTAGTGTGACCCAGTACTTC; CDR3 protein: CASSQDLQGVSVTQYF
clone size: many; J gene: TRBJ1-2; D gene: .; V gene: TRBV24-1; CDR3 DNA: TGTGCCACCATCGTGAGAGGGGCCCCTGGCTACACCTTC; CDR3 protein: CATIVRGAPGYTF
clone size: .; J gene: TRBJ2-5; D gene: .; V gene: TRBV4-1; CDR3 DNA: TGCGCCAGCAGCCAGAGGGTCCTATTTGGAGAGACCAAGTACTTC; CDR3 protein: CASSQRVLFGETKYF
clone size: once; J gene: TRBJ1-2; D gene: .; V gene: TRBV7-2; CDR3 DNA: TGTGCCAGCATGCCCGGGTGGGCGCCCTATGGCTACACCTTC; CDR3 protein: CASMPGWAPYGYTF
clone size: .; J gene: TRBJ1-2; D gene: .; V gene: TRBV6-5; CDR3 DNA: TGTTCCAGCATTTTATATTCGAACTATTTCTACACCTTC; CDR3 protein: CSSILYSNYFYTF
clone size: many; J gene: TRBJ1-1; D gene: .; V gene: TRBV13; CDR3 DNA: TGTGCCAGCAGCGACACCAGGGACCAAGGGATGAACACTGAAGCTTTCTTT; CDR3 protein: CASSDTRDQGMNTEAFF
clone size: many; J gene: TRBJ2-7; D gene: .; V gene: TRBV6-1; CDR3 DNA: TGTGCCAGCAGTTCTAGGACCTTAAGCTCCTACGAGCAGTACTTC; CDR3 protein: CASSSRTLSSYEQYF
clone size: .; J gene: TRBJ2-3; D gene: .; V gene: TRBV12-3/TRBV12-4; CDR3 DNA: TGTGCCAGCGGGAGGCTCAGCACAGATACGCAGTATTTT; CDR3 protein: CASGRLSTDTQYF
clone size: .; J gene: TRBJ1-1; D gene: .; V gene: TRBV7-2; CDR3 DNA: TGTGCCAGCAGCTCGGACGGACAGATCATGAACACTGAAGCTTTCTTT; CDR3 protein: CASSSDGQIMNTEAFF
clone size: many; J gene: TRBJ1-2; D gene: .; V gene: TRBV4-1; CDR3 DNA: TGCGCCAGCAGCCATAACCAGGGGAAGCGTAATGGCTACACCTTC; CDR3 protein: CASSHNQGKRNGYTF
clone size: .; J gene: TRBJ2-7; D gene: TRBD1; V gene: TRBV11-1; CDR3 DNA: TGTGCCAGCAGCTTAGTCGGGACAGGGACCTACGAGCAGTACTTC; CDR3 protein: CASSLVGTGTYEQYF
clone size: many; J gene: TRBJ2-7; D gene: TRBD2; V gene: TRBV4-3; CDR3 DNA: TGCGCCAGCAGCCAAGATTCCCTAGCGGCCTACGAGCAGTACTTC; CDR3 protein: CASSQDSLAAYEQYF
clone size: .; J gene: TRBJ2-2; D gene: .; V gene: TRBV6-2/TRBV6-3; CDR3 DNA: TGTGCCAGCAGTACCCCGGGTCTAGCGCAACACAACCCAAACACCGGGGAGCTGTTTTTT; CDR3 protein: CASSTPGLAQHNPNTGELFF
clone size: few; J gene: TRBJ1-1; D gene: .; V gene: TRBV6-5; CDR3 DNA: TGTGCCACCGGACAGCCCACTATGAACACTGAAGCTTTCTTT; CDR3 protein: CATGQPTMNTEAFF
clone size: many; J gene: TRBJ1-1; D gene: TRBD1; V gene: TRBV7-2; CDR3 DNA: TGTGCCAGCAGCCAACAGGGGGCGCTTACTGAAGCTTTCTTT; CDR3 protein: CASSQQGALTEAFF
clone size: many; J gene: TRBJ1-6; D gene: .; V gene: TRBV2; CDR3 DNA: TGTGCCAGCAGTGCGATGACAGGTTCGACACCCCTCCACTTT; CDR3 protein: CASSAMTGSTPLHF
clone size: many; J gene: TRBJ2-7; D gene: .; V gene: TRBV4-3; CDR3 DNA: TGCGCCAGCAGCCCACGAAATGGCCCCTACGAGCAGTACTTC; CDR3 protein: CASSPRNGPYEQYF
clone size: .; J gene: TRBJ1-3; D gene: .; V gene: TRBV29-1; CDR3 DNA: TGCAGCGTTGAACTTAAAGGAGCTTTTGAAAACACCATATATTTT; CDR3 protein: CSVELKGAFENTIYF
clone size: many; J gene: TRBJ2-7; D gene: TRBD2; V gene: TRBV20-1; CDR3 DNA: TGCAGTGCGGGCTCACTAGCGGACTACGAGCAGTACTTC; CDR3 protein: CSAGSLADYEQYF